This TCR beta chain is drawn from a study of blood T cell repertoires in COVID-19. Whole-study context: Some COVID-19 samples were acute and others convalescent; all came from the United States, Italy and Spain. T cells, B-cell-depleted T cells, or PBMCs supplied cDNA or gDNA.

TCRdb's copy holds only in-frame clones and misses some; the assay was immunoSEQ multiplex PCR. The repertoire holds just under 65,000 clones, with 65% to 85% as singletons. The V end lost 2 bases, the J end lost 5 bases, and 12 bases lay between the germline ends. The CDR3 consists of 14 residues. Germline V lookup: CDR1 SGHTA, CDR2 FQGNSA. Input material: peripheral blood. The sequence came from a human donor in a cohort sampled during active COVID-19. The rearrangement joins TRBV7-2 to TRBJ1-2; no reliable D call. CDR3 DNA sequence: TGTGCCAGCAGCTTAATCAACGGTGTGTATGGCTACACCTTC. This translates into CASSLINGVYGYTF.